Listed below are T cell receptor beta chains from one sample, sequenced in a study of monozygotic twins with inflammatory bowel disease. TCRdb reprocessed the 5' RACE reads; each CDR3 protein has one entry and no DNA is given. The sample totals 330,000 or so distinct CDR3 sequences. Sample: blood. The receptor source for this set is a human donor with ulcerative colitis or Crohn's disease, or a healthy co-twin of an affected twin (not recorded which). Both conserved end residues are part of each CDR3.

TRBV19	TRBJ2-7	CASSMAGQGSYGQQYF
TRBV11-2	TRBJ2-7	CASSRGVANEQYF
TRBV11-2	TRBJ2-3	CASSLGIAGGTDTQYF
TRBV12-3/TRBV12-4	TRBJ1-5	CASSLGQGAVGNQPQHF
TRBV7-9	TRBJ1-2	CASSLPSGSGYTF
TRBV6-2/TRBV6-3	TRBJ2-1	CASRTGERDYNEQFF
TRBV6-2/TRBV6-3	TRBJ2-7	CATRPAGRNEQYF
TRBV4-3	TRBJ2-2	CASSQGARGVDTGELFF
TRBV11-2	TRBJ2-5	CASSQPGSPKTETQYF
TRBV27	TRBJ1-5	CASSLTGLNNQPQHF
TRBV28	TRBJ2-7	CASTQGAYEQYF
TRBV4-3	TRBJ2-3	CASSQDRLAASTDTQYF
TRBV14	TRBJ1-4	CASRNRGFANEKLFF
TRBV18	TRBJ1-3	CASSPDSASGNTIYF
TRBV7-8	TRBJ1-2	CASSLGQGWGYTF
TRBV6-4	TRBJ2-1	CASSDNIGRRASQFF
TRBV6-2/TRBV6-3	TRBJ2-7	CASRPRDRLYEQYF
TRBV5-1	TRBJ2-3	CASIGLASDTQYF
TRBV4-1	TRBJ1-1	CASSPPGYTEAFF
TRBV5-6	TRBJ2-5	CASSLPGQGHRETQYF
TRBV20-1	TRBJ2-7	CSASWTSYEQYF
TRBV29-1	TRBJ2-1	CSGGAFMGRSSYNEQFF
TRBV5-1	TRBJ2-3	CASSPGGARDTQYF
TRBV12-3/TRBV12-4	TRBJ2-1	CASKQSGVYNEQFF
TRBV15	TRBJ2-7	CATSSRQGRSEQYF
TRBV5-1	TRBJ2-7	CASSLAPGVGDEQYF
TRBV2	TRBJ1-5	CASSEALTGFVNQPQHF
TRBV7-2	TRBJ2-3	CASSRGQVVDTQYF
TRBV5-5	TRBJ1-6	CASSLEDYNSPLHF
TRBV4-3	TRBJ1-2	CASSQEGTALRTGGYTF
TRBV3-1	TRBJ1-1	CASSQEVGFGVLGAFF
TRBV10-3	TRBJ1-1	CAIQPGTGPTEAFF